These 21 T cell receptor beta chains were sequenced from one sample in a study of CD8+ T cells in alopecia areata. In each case, RNA was isolated and then reverse transcribed into cDNA as the sequencing template. The table came from immunoSEQ multiplex PCR; TCRdb's copy has only in-frame clones and leaves some out. The sample has about 300,000 clones; 55% to 75% are singletons. The treatment here: oral pan-JAK inhibitor, 5-10 mg twice daily. The sequences come from CD4+ T cells sorted from blood, collected at week 24, from a patient treated with tofacitinib. The receptors shown here come from a human donor with alopecia areata.

The rearrangement links TRBV2 to TRBJ1-5; no firm D call. There are 13 residues in the CDR3. The V and J ends lost 5 bases and 5 bases respectively, with 10 bases between them. CDR1 is SNHLY and CDR2 is FYNNEI in the germline V gene. CDR3 amino acids: CASSRNTDQPQHF. CDR3 nucleotides: TGTGCCAGCAGTAGGAACACCGATCAGCCCCAGCATTTT.

This chain uses TRBV4-1 with TRBJ2-5, with D perhaps given as TRBD1 or TRBD2 (5 bases each). This CDR3 region has 12 residues. Trimming took off 1 base at V and 10 bases at J, with 10 bases between the two ends. Germline V CDR1 and CDR2: MGHRA, YSYEKL. The CDR3 sequence is CASSQGGGGQYF. The CDR3 DNA sequence: TGCGCCAGCAGCCAAGGTGGGGGTGGCCAGTACTTC.

The CDR3 loop is CASSDSRTDTQYF. DNA of the CDR3: TGTGCCAGCAGTGATTCTAGGACAGATACGCAGTATTTT. The chain is built from TRBV25-1 and TRBJ2-3; no firm D call. Germline lookup yields CDR1 MGHDK and CDR2 SYGVNS. The CDR3 consists of 13 residues. V gave up 3 bases and J gave up 3 bases, with 7 bases separating them.

The rearrangement uses TRBV18 and TRBJ2-3; D uncertain. Trimming took off 5 bases at V and 5 bases at J, with 5 bases between the two ends. This CDR3 spans 11 amino acids. In germline, CDR1 is KGHSH, CDR2 LQKENI. The CDR3 sequence: CASSERDTQYF. As DNA, the CDR3 is TGTGCCAGCTCAGAGCGAGATACGCAGTATTTT. The whole variable domain, filled in from reference TRBV18 and TRBJ2-3, reads NAGVMQNPRHLVRRRGQEARLRCSPMKGHSHVYWYRQLPEEGLKFMVYLQKENIIDESGMPKERFSAEFPKEGPSILRIQQVVRGDSAAYFCASSERDTQYFGPGTRLTVL.

The chain carries TRBV5-1 and TRBJ1-2; D may be TRBD1 (6 bases). V was shortened by 0 bases and J by 7 bases, with 13 bases between the two germline ends. Germline V gene data show CDR1 as SGHRS and CDR2 as YFSETQ. The CDR3 is made up of 14 amino acids. The CDR3 is CASSLDRGSAGYTF. The DNA for the CDR3 is TGCGCCAGCAGCTTGGATAGGGGGAGCGCTGGCTACACCTTC.

The chain employs TRBV28 and TRBJ2-7; 7 bases are shared with TRBD1. Germline V gene sequence: CDR1 MDHEN, CDR2 SYDVKM. The CDR3 loop spans 12 amino acids. With V trimmed by 5 bases and J by 3 bases, 1 base remained unmatched. The DNA of the CDR3 is TGTGCCAGCAGTGACAGGGTCTACGAGCAGTACTTC. This translates into CASSDRVYEQYF.

The chain couples TRBV2 to TRBJ1-5; 8 bases are shared with TRBD1. The CDR3 is 15 amino acids. V shed 4 bases, J shed 5 bases, and the junction held 7 bases outside the gene matches. CDR1 is SNHLY and CDR2 is FYNNEI in the germline V gene. CDR3 nucleotide sequence: TGTGCCAGCAGTGGGACCCCAGGGGGCTATCAGCCCCAGCATTTT. As protein: CASSGTPGGYQPQHF.

The rearrangement links TRBV12-5 to TRBJ1-2, with D tentatively TRBD1 (5 bases). Trimming left V 1 base short and J 7 bases short, with 16 bases between. The CDR3 is made up of 15 amino acids. Germline CDR1 and CDR2: LGHNT and FRNRAP. For the CDR3, the DNA is TGTGCTAGTGGTTTGGGCGGGCAGGGCTTCGGTGGCTACACCTTC. It encodes CASGLGGQGFGGYTF.

A few counts support this clone. This chain joins TRBV2 and TRBJ2-1; 9 bases line up with TRBD2. Per the germline V gene, CDR1 is SNHLY and CDR2 is FYNNEI. J lost 10 bases, V lost 4 bases, and 11 bases had no gene match. This CDR3 spans 15 amino acids. The CDR3 region is CASSVRVSGGREQFF. The CDR3 DNA reads as TGTGCCAGCAGTGTCCGGGTTAGCGGGGGCCGCGAGCAGTTCTTC.

The genes are TRBV29-1 and TRBJ2-1, with a tentative D call TRBD1 (6 bases). Trimming took 7 bases from V and 6 from J, leaving 19 bases between them. The CDR3 loop spans 14 amino acids. CDR1 is SQVTM, CDR2 ANQGSEA, per germline. The CDR3 nucleotides read TGCAGCGCAGGAACAACCGGGACATTCAATGAGCAGTTCTTC. It codes for CSAGTTGTFNEQFF.

V usage is TRBV27 and J usage is TRBJ2-6; no reliable D call. Trimming cost V 4 bases and J 0 bases, with 13 bases left between them. The CDR3 runs 17 residues. CDR1 is MNHEY and CDR2 is SMNVEV in the germline V gene (reference sequence). The CDR3 DNA reads TGTGCCAGCAGTTCGCGGCAGTTAAACTCTGGGGCCAACGTCCTGACTTTC. Protein product: CASSSRQLNSGANVLTF.

This chain uses TRBV2 with TRBJ1-6, with D possibly being TRBD1 (6 bases). The CDR3 consists of 14 residues. Germline V lookup: CDR1 SNHLY, CDR2 FYNNEI. V lost 8 bases and J lost 8, with 16 bases in between. The CDR3, as DNA: TGTGCCAGCGGCATTGGGGCAGGGGATTCACCCCTCCACTTT. This sequence encodes CASGIGAGDSPLHF.

The chain uses TRBV7-9 and TRBJ2-7; D possibly corresponds to TRBD2 (6 bases). V lost 5 bases and J lost 0, with 17 bases in between. CDR1 and CDR2 (germline): SEHNR, FQNEAQ (reference sequence). The CDR3 is made up of 16 amino acids. This chain's CDR3 is CASSLRPGTSSYEQYF. As DNA, the CDR3 is TGTGCCAGCAGCCTCCGCCCCGGGACTTCCTCCTACGAGCAGTACTTC.

The J gene is TRBJ2-3, the V gene TRBV7-9; D may be TRBD1 (5 bases). Germline assignment: CDR1 SEHNR and CDR2 FQNEAQ (reference sequence). This CDR3 is built from 15 residues. V gave up 3 bases and J gave up 5 bases, with 15 bases separating them. This CDR3 reads CASSLIVPQGDTQYF. CDR3 coding DNA: TGTGCCAGCAGCTTGATAGTGCCTCAGGGAGATACGCAGTATTTT. The whole variable domain, filled in from reference TRBV7-9 and TRBJ2-3, reads DTGVSQNPRHKITKRGQNVTFRCDPISEHNRLYWYRQTLGQGPEFLTYFQNEAQLEKSRLLSDRFSAERPKGSFSTLEIQRTEQGDSAMYLCASSLIVPQGDTQYFGPGTRLTVL.

The chain carries TRBV28 and TRBJ1-6, with 10 bases that match TRBD1. The CDR3 consists of 15 residues. Germline assignment: CDR1 MDHEN and CDR2 SYDVKM. V trimming: 3 bases; J trimming: 9 bases; junction bases outside the gene matches: 5. The CDR3 loop is CASSFGTGVLSPLHF. For the CDR3, the DNA is TGTGCCAGCAGTTTCGGGACAGGGGTGCTTTCACCCCTCCACTTT.

Only a few counts were recorded for this clone. The genes are TRBV5-4 and TRBJ1-2; 11 positions agree with TRBD1. The germline V gene encodes CDR1 SGHNT and CDR2 YYREEE (reference sequence). The trim removed 4 bases at V and 7 bases at J, leaving 6 bases unmatched. CDR3 length equals 14 residues. The CDR3 loop reads CASSPGQGAGGYTF. The CDR3 DNA follows: TGTGCCAGCAGCCCAGGACAGGGGGCGGGTGGCTACACCTTC.

This clone came up a few times. The chain is built from TRBV2 and TRBJ2-1; the D call may be TRBD1 or TRBD2 (5 bases each). V lost 5 bases, J lost 5 bases, and 22 bases lay in between. Germline V gene sequence: CDR1 SNHLY, CDR2 FYNNEI. This CDR3 comprises 17 residues. The CDR3 coding sequence is TGTGCCAGCAGTTACGGGGCTAGCTGGTCCTGGGACAATGAGCAGTTCTTC. It specifies CASSYGASWSWDNEQFF.

This chain uses TRBV6-5 with TRBJ1-5; tentative D call: TRBD1 (6 bases). This CDR3 region has 13 residues. The V gene lost 2 bases and the J gene lost 6 bases, with 8 bases spanning the gap. CDR1 MNHEY and CDR2 SVGAGI come from the germline V gene. CDR3 protein: CASSYNRVQPQHF. CDR3 nucleotide sequence: TGTGCCAGCAGTTACAACAGGGTTCAGCCCCAGCATTTT.

This clone was seen a handful of times. The V call is TRBV6-5, the J call TRBJ2-1; D is possibly TRBD1 (6 bases). V lost 9 bases and J 0 bases, leaving 9 bases between the germline ends. There are 13 residues in the CDR3. From germline, CDR1 is MNHEY and CDR2 SVGAGI. The CDR3 DNA sequence: TGTGCCAGTAGACAGGACTCCTACAATGAGCAGTTCTTC. As protein: CASRQDSYNEQFF.

The chain is built from TRBV7-6 and TRBJ2-5, with TRBD1 matching 7 bases. The CDR3 length is 13 residues. Germline assignment: CDR1 SGHVS and CDR2 FNYEAQ. After removal of 3 bases from V and 5 bases from J, the junction contained 3 bases not matched to a gene. The DNA of the CDR3 is TGTGCCAGCAGCTTCATCAGGGGGGAGACCCAGTACTTC. The encoded protein is CASSFIRGETQYF.

The chain employs TRBV29-1 and TRBJ1-3; D may be TRBD1 (6 bases). Germline loops: CDR1 SQVTM, CDR2 ANQGSEA. Trimming removed 2 bases at V and 4 bases at J, with 9 bases between. This CDR3 is 13 amino acids long. DNA for the CDR3: TGCAGCGTTGAACGGGGGCCCGGAAACACCATATATTTT. It codes for CSVERGPGNTIYF.